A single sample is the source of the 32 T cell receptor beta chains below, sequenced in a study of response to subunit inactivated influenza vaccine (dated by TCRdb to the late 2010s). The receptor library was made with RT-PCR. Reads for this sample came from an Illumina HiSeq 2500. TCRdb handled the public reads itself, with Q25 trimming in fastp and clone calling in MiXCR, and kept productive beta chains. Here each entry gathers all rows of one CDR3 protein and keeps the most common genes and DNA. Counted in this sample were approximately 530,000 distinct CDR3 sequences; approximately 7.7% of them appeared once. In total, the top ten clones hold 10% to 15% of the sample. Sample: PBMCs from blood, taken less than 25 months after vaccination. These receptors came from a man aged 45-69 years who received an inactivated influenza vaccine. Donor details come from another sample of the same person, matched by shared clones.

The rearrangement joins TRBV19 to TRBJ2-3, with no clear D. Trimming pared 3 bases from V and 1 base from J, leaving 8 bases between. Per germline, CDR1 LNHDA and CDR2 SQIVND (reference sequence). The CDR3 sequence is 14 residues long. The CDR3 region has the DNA TGTGCCAGTAGTATGGGTGGCGGCACAGATACGCAGTATTTT. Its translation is CASSMGGGTDTQYF.

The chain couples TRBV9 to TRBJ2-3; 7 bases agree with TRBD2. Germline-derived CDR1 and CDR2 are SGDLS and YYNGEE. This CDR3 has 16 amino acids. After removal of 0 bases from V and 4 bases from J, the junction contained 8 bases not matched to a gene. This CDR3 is CASSVGGAGVADTQYF. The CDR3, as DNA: TGTGCCAGCAGCGTAGGAGGGGCGGGAGTGGCAGATACGCAGTATTTT.

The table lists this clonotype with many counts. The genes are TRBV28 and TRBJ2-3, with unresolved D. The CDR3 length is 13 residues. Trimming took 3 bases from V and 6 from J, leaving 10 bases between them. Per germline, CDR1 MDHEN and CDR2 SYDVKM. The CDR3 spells CASSFRSGDTQYF. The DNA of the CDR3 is TGTGCCAGCAGTTTCAGATCCGGGGATACGCAGTATTTT.

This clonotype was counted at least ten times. The CDR3 sequence: CASSLWEGKGDTQYF. CDR3 coding DNA: TGTGCCAGCAGCTTATGGGAGGGAAAGGGAGATACGCAGTATTTT. The chain uses TRBV7-8 and TRBJ2-3; TRBD2 matches at 7 bases. This CDR3 spans 15 amino acids. The ends lost 2 bases at V and 5 bases at J; junction bases unmatched: 7. CDR1 is SGHVS and CDR2 is FQNEAQ in the germline V gene.

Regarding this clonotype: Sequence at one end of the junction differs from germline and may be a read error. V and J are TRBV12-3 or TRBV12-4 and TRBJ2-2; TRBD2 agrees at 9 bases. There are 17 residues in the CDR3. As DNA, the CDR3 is TGTACCAGCTCTCGTACCATAGCGGGGGCCGATACCGGGGAGCTGTTTTTT. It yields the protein CTSSRTIAGADTGELFF.

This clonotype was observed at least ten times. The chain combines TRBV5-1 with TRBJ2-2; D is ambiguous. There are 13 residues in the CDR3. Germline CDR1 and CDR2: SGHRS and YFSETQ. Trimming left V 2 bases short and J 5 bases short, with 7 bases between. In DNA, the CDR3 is TGCGCCAGCAGCTTCAGAGATACCGGGGAGCTGTTTTTT. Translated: CASSFRDTGELFF.

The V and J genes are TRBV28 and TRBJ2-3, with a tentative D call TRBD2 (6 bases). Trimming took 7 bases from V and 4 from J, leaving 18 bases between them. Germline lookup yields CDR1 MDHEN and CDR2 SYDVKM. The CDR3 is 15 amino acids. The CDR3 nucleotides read TGTGCCAGCATTTTTCCGGGAGCTCCACCAGATACGCAGTATTTT. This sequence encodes CASIFPGAPPDTQYF.

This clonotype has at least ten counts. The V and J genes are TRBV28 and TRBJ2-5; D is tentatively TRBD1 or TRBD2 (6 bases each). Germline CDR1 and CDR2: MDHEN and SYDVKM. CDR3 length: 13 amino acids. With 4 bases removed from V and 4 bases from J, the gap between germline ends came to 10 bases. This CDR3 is CASSWTGAETQYF. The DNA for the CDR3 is TGTGCCAGCAGTTGGACGGGGGCAGAGACCCAGTACTTC.

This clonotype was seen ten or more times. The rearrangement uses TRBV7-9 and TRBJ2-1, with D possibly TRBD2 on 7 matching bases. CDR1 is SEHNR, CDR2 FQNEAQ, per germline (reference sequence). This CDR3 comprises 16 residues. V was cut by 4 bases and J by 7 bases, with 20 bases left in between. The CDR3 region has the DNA TGTGCCAGCAGCTGGCTGGGGGGGGCCCACCTAAATGAGCAGTTCTTC. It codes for CASSWLGGAHLNEQFF.

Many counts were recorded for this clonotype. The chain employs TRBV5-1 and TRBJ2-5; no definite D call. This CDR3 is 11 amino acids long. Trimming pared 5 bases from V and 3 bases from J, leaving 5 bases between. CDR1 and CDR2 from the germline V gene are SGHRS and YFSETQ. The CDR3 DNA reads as TGCGCCAGCAGGAAAGAAGAGACCCAGTACTTC. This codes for CASRKEETQYF.

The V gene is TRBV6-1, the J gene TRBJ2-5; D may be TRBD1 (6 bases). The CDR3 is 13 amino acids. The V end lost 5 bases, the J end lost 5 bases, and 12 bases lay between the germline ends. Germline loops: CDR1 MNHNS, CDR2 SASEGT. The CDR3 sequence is CASSTGSRETQYF. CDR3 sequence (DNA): TGTGCCAGCAGTACAGGGTCAAGGGAGACCCAGTACTTC.

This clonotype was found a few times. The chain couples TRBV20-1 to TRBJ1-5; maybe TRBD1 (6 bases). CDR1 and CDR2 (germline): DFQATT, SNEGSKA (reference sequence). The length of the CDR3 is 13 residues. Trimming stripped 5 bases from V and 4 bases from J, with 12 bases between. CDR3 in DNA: TGCAGTGCTCAGGGGATCTGGAATCAGCCCCAGCATTTT. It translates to CSAQGIWNQPQHF.

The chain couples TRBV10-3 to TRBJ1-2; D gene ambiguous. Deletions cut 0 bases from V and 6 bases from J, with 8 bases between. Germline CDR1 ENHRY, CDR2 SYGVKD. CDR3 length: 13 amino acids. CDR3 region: CAISESSGNGYTF. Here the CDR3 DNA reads TGTGCCATCAGTGAGTCGAGCGGTAATGGCTACACCTTC.

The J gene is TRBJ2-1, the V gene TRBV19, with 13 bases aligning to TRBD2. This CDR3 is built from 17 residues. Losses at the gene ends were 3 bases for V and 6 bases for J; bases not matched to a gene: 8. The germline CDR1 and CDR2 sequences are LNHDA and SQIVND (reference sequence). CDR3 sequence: CASSIARLAGGFNEQFF. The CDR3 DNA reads TGTGCCAGTAGTATCGCCCGACTAGCGGGAGGTTTCAATGAGCAGTTCTTC.

As DNA, the CDR3 is TGTGCCAGCAGTCGATACGGCGGGGAAAAACTGTTTTTT. Its translation: CASSRYGGEKLFF. The chain couples TRBV2 to TRBJ1-4; no clear D gene. Germline V gene lookup returns CDR1 SNHLY and CDR2 FYNNEI. The CDR3 has 13 residues. V gave up 5 bases and J gave up 8 bases, with 12 bases separating them.

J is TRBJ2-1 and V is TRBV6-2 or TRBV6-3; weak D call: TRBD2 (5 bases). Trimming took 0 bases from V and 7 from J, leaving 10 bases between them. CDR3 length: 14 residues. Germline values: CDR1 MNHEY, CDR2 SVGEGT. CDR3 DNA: TGTGCCAGCAGTTACTCTCTGACTACGAATGAGCAGTTCTTC. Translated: CASSYSLTTNEQFF.

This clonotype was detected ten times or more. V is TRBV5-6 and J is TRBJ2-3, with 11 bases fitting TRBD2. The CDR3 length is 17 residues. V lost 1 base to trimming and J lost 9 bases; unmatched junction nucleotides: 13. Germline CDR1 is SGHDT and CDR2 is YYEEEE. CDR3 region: CASSLPLAGGHFDTQYF. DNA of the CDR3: TGTGCCAGCAGCTTGCCTCTAGCGGGAGGACATTTCGACACGCAGTATTTT.

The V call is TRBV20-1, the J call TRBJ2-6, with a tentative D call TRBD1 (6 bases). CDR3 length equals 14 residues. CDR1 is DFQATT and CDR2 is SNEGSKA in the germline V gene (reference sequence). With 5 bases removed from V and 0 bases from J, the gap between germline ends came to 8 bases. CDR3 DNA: TGCAGTGCTCGCAGGGGCTCTGGGGCCAACGTCCTGACTTTC. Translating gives CSARRGSGANVLTF.

For the CDR3, the DNA is TGTGCCAGCACCACCGGAGGATCTGGGGCCAACGTCCTGACTTTC. It yields the protein CASTTGGSGANVLTF. The chain couples TRBV2 to TRBJ2-6; tentatively, D is TRBD2 (5 bases). The CDR3 consists of 15 residues. CDR1 and CDR2 (germline): SNHLY, FYNNEI. Trimming shortened V by 7 bases and J by 1 base, and 11 bases separated the two germline ends.

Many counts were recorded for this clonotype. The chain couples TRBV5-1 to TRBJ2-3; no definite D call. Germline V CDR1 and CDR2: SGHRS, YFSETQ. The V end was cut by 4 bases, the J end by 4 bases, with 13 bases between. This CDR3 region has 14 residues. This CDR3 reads CASSPDEPADTQYF. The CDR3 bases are TGCGCCAGCAGCCCAGATGAGCCTGCAGATACGCAGTATTTT.

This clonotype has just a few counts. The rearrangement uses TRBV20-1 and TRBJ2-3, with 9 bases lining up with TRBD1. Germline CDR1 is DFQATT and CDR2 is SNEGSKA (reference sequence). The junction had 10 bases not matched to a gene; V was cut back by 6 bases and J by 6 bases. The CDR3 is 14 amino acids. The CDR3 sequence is CSAQRTGESDTQYF. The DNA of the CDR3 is TGCAGTGCCCAACGGACAGGGGAATCGGATACGCAGTATTTT.

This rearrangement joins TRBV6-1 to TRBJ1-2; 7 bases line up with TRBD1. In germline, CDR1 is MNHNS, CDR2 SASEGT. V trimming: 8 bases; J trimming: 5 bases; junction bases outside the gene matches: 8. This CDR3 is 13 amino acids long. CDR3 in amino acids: CASQTGSLYGYTF. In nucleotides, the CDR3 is TGTGCCAGCCAGACAGGGTCTTTATATGGCTACACCTTC.

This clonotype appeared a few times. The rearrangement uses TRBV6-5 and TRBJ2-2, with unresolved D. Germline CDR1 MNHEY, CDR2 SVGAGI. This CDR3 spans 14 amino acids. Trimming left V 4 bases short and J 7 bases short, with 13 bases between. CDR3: CASSFRSTHGELFF. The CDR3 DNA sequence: TGTGCCAGCAGTTTTCGTTCGACCCACGGGGAGCTGTTTTTT.

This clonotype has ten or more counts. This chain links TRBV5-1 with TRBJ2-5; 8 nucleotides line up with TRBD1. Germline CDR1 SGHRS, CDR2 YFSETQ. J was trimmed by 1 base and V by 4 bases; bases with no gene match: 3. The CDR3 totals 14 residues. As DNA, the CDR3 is TGCGCCAGCAGCCAGGGACAGGTCCAAGAGACCCAGTACTTC. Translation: CASSQGQVQETQYF.

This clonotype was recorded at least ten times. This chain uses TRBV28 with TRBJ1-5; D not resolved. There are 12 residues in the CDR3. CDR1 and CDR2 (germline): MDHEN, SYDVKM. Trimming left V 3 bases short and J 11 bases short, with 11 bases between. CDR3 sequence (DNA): TGTGCCAGCAGTTTCGGAGAATCGTCCCAGCATTTT. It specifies CASSFGESSQHF. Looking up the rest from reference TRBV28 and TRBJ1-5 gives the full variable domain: DVKVTQSSRYLVKRTGEKVFLECVQDMDHENMFWYRQDPGLGLRLIYFSYDVKMKEKGDIPEGYSVSREKKERFSLILESASTNQTSMYLCASSFGESSQHFGDGTRLSIL.

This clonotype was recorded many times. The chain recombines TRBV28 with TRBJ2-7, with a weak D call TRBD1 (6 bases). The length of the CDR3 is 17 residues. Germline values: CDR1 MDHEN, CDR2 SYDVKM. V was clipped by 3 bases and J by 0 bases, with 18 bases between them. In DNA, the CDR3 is TGTGCCAGCAGTTTCAGGGCAGGGGTAGACCCCTCCTACGAGCAGTACTTC. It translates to CASSFRAGVDPSYEQYF.

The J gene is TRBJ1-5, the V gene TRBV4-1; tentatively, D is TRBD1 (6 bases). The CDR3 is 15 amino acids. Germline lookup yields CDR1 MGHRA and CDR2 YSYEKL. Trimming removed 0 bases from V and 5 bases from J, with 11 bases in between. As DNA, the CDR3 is TGCGCCAGCAGCCAAGAAGTCAGGGGCTATCAGCCCCAGCATTTT. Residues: CASSQEVRGYQPQHF.

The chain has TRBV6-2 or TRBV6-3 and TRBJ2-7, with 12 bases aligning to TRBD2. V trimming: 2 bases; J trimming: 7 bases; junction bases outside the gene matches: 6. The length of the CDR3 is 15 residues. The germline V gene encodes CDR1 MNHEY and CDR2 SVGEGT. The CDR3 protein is CASSYPLAGGYEQYF. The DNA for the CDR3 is TGTGCCAGCAGTTACCCACTAGCGGGAGGCTATGAGCAGTACTTC.

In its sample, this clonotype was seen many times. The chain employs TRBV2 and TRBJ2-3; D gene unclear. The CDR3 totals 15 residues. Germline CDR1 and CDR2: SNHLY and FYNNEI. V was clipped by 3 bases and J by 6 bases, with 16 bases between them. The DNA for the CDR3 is TGTGCCAGCAGTGACTTGCTCGAAGACGGGGATACGCAGTATTTT. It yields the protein CASSDLLEDGDTQYF.

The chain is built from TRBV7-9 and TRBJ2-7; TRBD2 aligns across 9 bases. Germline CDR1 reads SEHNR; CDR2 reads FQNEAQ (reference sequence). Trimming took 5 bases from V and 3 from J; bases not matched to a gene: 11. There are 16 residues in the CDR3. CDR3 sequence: CASSPSLASGNYEQYF. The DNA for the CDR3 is TGTGCCAGCAGCCCCTCCTTGGCTAGCGGGAACTACGAGCAGTACTTC.

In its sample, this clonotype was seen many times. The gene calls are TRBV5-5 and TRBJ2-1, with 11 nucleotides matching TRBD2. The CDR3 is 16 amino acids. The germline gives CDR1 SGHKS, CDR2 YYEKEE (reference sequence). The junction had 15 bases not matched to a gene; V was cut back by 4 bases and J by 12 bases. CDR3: CASSPNPSTSGKWQFF. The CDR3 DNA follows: TGTGCCAGCAGCCCAAACCCATCGACTAGCGGGAAATGGCAGTTCTTC.

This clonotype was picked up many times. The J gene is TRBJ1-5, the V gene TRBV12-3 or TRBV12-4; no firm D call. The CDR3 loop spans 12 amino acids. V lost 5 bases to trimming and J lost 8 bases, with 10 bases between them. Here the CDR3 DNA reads TGTGCCAGCAGTATGTTACAAGAGCCCCAGCATTTT. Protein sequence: CASSMLQEPQHF.